This paragraph covers one T cell receptor (beta chain) sequence. Its antigen is still unknown. This entry belongs to a study of immune cell composition in non-small cell lung cancer. The germline V gene encodes CDR1 SGHRS and CDR2 YFSETQ. CDR3 length: 12 amino acids. The V end was cut by 4 bases, the J end by 6 bases, with 9 bases between. Sequencing was performed with immunoSEQ multiplex PCR; in TCRdb, only in-frame clones are kept and a portion is missing. The sample yields roughly 15,000 clones, roughly 70% seen once. Study observations and caveats: Top 10 clone scores and clonality were higher in squamous than adenocarcinoma.

The clonotype was recovered from a human donor with non-small cell lung cancer. The chain has TRBV5-1 and TRBJ2-3; no clear D gene. Source material: lung tumor tissue. The CDR3 reads CASSLSWDTQYF. The DNA of the CDR3 is TGCGCCAGCAGCCTATCGTGGGATACGCAGTATTTT.